The T cell receptor beta chain under discussion was sequenced for a study of blood T cell repertoires in COVID-19. The J segment lost 0 bases and the V segment lost 7 bases, leaving 11 bases of the junction unmatched. Germline V gives CDR1 LNHDA, CDR2 SQIVND (reference sequence). The CDR3 runs to 17 residues. Repertoires were generated with immunoSEQ multiplex PCR, while TCRdb's copy carries only in-frame clones and drops some. The repertoire holds hundreds of thousands of clones, with 88% as singletons. Material for sequencing was peripheral blood. This receptor was identified in a human donor in a cohort sampled during active COVID-19. This chain connects TRBV19 to TRBJ1-5; TRBD1 matches at 8 bases. CDR3 sequence reads: CASTLFGTGNSNQPQHF. In DNA, the CDR3 is TGTGCCAGTACGCTGTTCGGGACAGGTAATAGCAATCAGCCCCAGCATTTT.